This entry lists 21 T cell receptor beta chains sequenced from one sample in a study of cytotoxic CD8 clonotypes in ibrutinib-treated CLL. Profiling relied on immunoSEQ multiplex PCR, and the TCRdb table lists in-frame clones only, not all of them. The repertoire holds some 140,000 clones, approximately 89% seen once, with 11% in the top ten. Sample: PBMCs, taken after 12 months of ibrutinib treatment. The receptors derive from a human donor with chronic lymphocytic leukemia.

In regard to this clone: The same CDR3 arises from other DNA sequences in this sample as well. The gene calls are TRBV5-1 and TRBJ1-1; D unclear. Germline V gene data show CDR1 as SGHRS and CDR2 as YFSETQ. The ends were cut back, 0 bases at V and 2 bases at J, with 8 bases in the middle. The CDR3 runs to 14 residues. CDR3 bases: TGCGCCAGCAGCTTGGGTGACGGAAACACTGAAGCTTTCTTT. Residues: CASSLGDGNTEAFF. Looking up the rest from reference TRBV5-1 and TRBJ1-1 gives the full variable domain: KAGVTQTPRYLIKTRGQQVTLSCSPISGHRSVSWYQQTPGQGLQFLFEYFSETQRNKGNFPGRFSGRQFSNSRSEMNVSTLELGDSALYLCASSLGDGNTEAFFGQGTRLTVV.

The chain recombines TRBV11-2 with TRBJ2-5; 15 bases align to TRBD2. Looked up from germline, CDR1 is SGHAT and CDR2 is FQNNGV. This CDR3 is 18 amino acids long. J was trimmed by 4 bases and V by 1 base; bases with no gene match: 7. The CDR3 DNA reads TGTGCCAGCAGCTTAGTTCAAGGACTAGCGGGAGGGGCAGAGACCCAGTACTTC. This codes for CASSLVQGLAGGAETQYF.

The CDR3 nucleotides read TGTGCCAGCTCACCTACCCGACAGGGCCCTCAAGAGACCCAGTACTTC. It yields the protein CASSPTRQGPQETQYF. This sequence joins TRBV18 and TRBJ2-5; TRBD1 aligns across 7 bases. Germline V gives CDR1 KGHSH, CDR2 LQKENI. Unmatched junction bases numbered 9, after V lost 3 bases and J lost 2 bases. The CDR3 runs 16 residues.

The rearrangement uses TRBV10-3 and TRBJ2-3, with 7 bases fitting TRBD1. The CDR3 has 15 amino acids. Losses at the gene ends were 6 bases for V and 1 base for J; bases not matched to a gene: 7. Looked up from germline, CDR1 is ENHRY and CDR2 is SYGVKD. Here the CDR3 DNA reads TGTGCCATCAGCGACAGGGTGGGGGGCACAGATACGCAGTATTTT. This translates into CAISDRVGGTDTQYF.

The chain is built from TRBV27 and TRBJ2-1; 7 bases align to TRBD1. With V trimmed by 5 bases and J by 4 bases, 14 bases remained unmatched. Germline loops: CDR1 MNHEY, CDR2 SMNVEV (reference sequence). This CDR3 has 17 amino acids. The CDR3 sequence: CASSRQSGTDFYNEQFF. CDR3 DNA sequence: TGTGCCAGCAGTCGACAGTCCGGGACAGACTTTTACAATGAGCAGTTCTTC.

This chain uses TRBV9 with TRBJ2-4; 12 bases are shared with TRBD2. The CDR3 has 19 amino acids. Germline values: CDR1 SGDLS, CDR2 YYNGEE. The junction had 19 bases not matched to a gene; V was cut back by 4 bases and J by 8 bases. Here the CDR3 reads CASSPQGLAGVRGGDIQYF. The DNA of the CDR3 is TGTGCCAGCAGCCCCCAGGGACTAGCGGGTGTAAGGGGAGGAGACATTCAGTACTTC.

The CDR3 loop is CASSPQGYSYNEQFF. CDR3 nucleotide sequence: TGTGCCAGCAGCCCACAGGGGTACTCCTACAATGAGCAGTTCTTC. The gene calls are TRBV7-2 and TRBJ2-1, with 7 bases matching TRBD1. The V segment lost 5 bases and the J segment 0 bases; nucleotides outside the gene matches: 4. The CDR3 contains 15 residues. CDR1 is SGHTA, CDR2 FQGNSA, per germline.

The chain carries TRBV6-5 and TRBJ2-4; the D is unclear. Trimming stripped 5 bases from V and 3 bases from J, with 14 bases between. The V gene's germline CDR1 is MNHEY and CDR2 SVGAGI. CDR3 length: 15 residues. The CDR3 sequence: CASSPDALGKNIQYF. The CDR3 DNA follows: TGTGCCAGCAGTCCGGACGCGTTAGGCAAAAACATTCAGTACTTC.

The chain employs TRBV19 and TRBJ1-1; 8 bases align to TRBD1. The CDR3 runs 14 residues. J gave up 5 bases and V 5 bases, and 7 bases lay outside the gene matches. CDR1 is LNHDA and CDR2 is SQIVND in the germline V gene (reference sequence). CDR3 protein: CASSPWTGRTEAFF. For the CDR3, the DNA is TGTGCCAGTAGTCCTTGGACAGGGCGAACTGAAGCTTTCTTT.

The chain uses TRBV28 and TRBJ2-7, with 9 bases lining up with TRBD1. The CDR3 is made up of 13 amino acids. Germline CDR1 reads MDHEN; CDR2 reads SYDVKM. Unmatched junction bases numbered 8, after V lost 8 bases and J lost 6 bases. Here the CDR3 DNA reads TGTGCCAGCGCCTCGGGACAGGGTCGCGAGCAGTACTTC. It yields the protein CASASGQGREQYF.

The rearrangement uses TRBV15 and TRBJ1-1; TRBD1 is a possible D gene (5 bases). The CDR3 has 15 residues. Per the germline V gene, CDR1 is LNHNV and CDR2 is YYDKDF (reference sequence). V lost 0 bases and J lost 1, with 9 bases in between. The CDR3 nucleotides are TGTGCCACCAGCAGAGATTCAGGGCAGAACACTGAAGCTTTCTTT. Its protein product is CATSRDSGQNTEAFF.

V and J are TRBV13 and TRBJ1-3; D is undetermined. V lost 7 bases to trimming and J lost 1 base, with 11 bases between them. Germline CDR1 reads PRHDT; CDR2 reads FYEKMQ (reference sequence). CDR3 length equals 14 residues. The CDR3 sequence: CASIAPESGNTIYF. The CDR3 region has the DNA TGTGCCAGCATTGCGCCGGAGTCTGGAAACACCATATATTTT.

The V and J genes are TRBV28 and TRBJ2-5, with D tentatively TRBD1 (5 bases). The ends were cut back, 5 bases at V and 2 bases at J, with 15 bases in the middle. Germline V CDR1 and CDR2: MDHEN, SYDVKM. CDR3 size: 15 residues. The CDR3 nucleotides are TGTGCCAGCAGTCCCTCGACAGACTCGCAAGAGACCCAGTACTTC. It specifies CASSPSTDSQETQYF. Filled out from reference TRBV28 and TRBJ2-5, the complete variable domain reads DVKVTQSSRYLVKRTGEKVFLECVQDMDHENMFWYRQDPGLGLRLIYFSYDVKMKEKGDIPEGYSVSREKKERFSLILESASTNQTSMYLCASSPSTDSQETQYFGPGTRLLVL.

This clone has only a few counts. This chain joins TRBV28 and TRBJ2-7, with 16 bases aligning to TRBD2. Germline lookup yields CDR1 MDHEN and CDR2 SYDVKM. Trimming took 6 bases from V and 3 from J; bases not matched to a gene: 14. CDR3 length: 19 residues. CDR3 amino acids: CASSPLSGTSGREGYEQYF. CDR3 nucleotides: TGTGCCAGCAGCCCCCTCTCCGGGACTAGCGGGAGGGAAGGCTACGAGCAGTACTTC. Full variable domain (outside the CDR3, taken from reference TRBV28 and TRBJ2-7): DVKVTQSSRYLVKRTGEKVFLECVQDMDHENMFWYRQDPGLGLRLIYFSYDVKMKEKGDIPEGYSVSREKKERFSLILESASTNQTSMYLCASSPLSGTSGREGYEQYFGPGTRLTVT.

This CDR3 reads CASHLQDGYNQPQHF. CDR3 nucleotides: TGTGCCAGTCACCTCCAGGACGGCTACAATCAGCCCCAGCATTTT. This chain joins TRBV19 and TRBJ1-5; D remains unclear. CDR3 size: 15 residues. The germline V gene has CDR1 LNHDA and CDR2 SQIVND (reference sequence). Trimming shortened V by 8 bases and J by 3 bases, and 17 bases separated the two germline ends.

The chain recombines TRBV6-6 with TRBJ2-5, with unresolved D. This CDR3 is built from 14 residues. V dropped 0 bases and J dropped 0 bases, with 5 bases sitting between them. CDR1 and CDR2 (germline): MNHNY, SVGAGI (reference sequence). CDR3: CASSYSGNQETQYF. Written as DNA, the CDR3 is TGTGCCAGCAGTTACTCGGGCAACCAAGAGACCCAGTACTTC.

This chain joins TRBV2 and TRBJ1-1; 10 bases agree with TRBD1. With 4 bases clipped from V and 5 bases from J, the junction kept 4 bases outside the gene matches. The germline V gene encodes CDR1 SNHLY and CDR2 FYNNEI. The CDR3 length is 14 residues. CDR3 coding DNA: TGTGCCAGCAGTGGACAGGGGGCGGATACTGAAGCTTTCTTT. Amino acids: CASSGQGADTEAFF.

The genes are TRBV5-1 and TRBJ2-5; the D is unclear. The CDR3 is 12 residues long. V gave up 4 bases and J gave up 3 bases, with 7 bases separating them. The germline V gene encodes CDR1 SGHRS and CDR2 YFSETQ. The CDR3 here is CASSQTKETQYF. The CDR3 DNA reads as TGCGCCAGCAGCCAAACGAAAGAGACCCAGTACTTC.

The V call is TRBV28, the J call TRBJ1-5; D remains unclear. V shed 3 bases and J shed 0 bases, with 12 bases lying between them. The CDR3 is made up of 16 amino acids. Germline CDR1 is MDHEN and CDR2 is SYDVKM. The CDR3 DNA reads TGTGCCAGCAGTTTCACCCTCGCTTATAGCAATCAGCCCCAGCATTTT. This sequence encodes CASSFTLAYSNQPQHF.

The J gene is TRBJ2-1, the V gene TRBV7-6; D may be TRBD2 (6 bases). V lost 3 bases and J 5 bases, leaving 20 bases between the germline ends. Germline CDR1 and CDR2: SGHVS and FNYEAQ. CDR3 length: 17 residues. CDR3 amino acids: CASSFDKGLRFHNEQFF. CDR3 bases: TGTGCCAGCAGCTTCGATAAGGGACTCAGATTTCACAATGAGCAGTTCTTC.

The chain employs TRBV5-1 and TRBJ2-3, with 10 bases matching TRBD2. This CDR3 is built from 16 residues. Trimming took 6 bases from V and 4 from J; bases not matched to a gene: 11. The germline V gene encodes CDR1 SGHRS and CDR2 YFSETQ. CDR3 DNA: TGCGCCAGCAACCCCGGAGAGGGACTAGCGCCAGATACGCAGTATTTT. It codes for CASNPGEGLAPDTQYF.